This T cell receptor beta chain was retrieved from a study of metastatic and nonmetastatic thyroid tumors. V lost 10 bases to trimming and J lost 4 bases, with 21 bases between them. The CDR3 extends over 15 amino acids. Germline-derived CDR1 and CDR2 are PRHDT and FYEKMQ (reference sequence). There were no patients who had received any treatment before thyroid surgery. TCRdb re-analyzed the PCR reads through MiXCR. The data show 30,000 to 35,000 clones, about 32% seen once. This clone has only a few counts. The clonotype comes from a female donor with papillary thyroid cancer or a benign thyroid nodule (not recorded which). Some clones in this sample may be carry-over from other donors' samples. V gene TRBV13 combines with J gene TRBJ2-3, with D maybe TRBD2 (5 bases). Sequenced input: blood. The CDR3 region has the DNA TGTGCCAACATCCCGCAAGGGCGGGCCCCAGATACGCAGTATTTT. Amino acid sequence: CANIPQGRAPDTQYF.